This TCR beta chain stems from a study of blood T cell repertoires in COVID-19. Study-level background: Donors in the United States, Italy and Spain gave samples during acute or convalescent COVID-19. The cDNA or gDNA used as material had been derived from T cells, B-cell-depleted T cells, or PBMCs.

As originally analysed: Amplification of reference gene primers was used by the study to estimate nucleated cell counts. Produced via immunoSEQ multiplex PCR; TCRdb's table is partial and in-frame only. V, J and clone size are taken as reported in that table, and D and trimming were inferred from the DNA itself. The sample has 300,000 or so clones, 80% to 90% seen once. With 6 bases removed from V and 0 bases from J, the gap between germline ends came to 8 bases. Germline V gene data show CDR1 as MNHNY and CDR2 as SVGAGI (reference sequence). This CDR3 spans 14 amino acids. This clone appeared a few times.

The source of this sequence is a woman aged 45-65 years with acute or convalescent COVID-19. The sequencing input was peripheral blood. The chain combines TRBV6-6 with TRBJ2-2; TRBD1 is a possible D gene (6 bases). CDR3 residues: CASRTGANTGELFF. The CDR3 DNA is TGTGCCAGCAGGACAGGAGCGAACACCGGGGAGCTGTTTTTT.